These T cell receptor beta chains were read from a single sample in a study of shared clonotypes between healthy human individuals. Data came from immunoSEQ multiplex PCR; TCRdb stores just in-frame clones and leaves some out. The sample yields roughly 2 million clones, approximately 96% seen once. The sequenced material came from naive CD4+ T cells sorted from blood. Source of these receptors: a man younger than 30 in good health. The CDR3 runs from the conserved cysteine through the conserved F or W. Fields, in order: clone size, D gene, J gene, V gene, CDR3 DNA, CDR3 protein. The D gene is left open where the match is weak. The size of a clone is reported for some rows only, either as once, few or many, or as a class for expanded clones.

clone size: -
D gene: -
J gene: TRBJ2-5
V gene: TRBV5-4
CDR3 DNA: TGTGCCAGCAGCTTAAAGGGTGAAGAGACCCAGTACTTC
CDR3 protein: CASSLKGEETQYF

clone size: -
D gene: -
J gene: TRBJ1-1
V gene: TRBV10-3
CDR3 DNA: TGTGCCATCAGTGAGTCGGTTTACGGCGCTTTCTTT
CDR3 protein: CAISESVYGAFF

clone size: -
D gene: -
J gene: TRBJ2-7
V gene: TRBV6-1
CDR3 DNA: TGTGCCAGCAAGACCTTGTCGGGCTACGAGCAGTACTTC
CDR3 protein: CASKTLSGYEQYF

clone size: -
D gene: -
J gene: TRBJ1-4
V gene: TRBV21-1
CDR3 DNA: TGTGCCAGCAGCACGACAGGGGGCGCGATGAGGGAAAAACTGTTTTTT
CDR3 protein: CASSTTGGAMREKLFF

clone size: -
D gene: -
J gene: TRBJ2-5
V gene: TRBV5-4
CDR3 DNA: TGTGCCAGCAGCCTGGGACCGAACCAAGAGACCCAGTACTTC
CDR3 protein: CASSLGPNQETQYF

clone size: -
D gene: -
J gene: TRBJ1-6
V gene: TRBV19
CDR3 DNA: TGTGCCAGTAGTCAATCTTATTCACCCCTCCACTTT
CDR3 protein: CASSQSYSPLHF

clone size: -
D gene: -
J gene: TRBJ2-2
V gene: TRBV28
CDR3 DNA: TGTGCTGCGCACCGGGGGCCGAACACCGGGGAGCTGTTTTTT
CDR3 protein: CAAHRGPNTGELFF

clone size: -
D gene: -
J gene: TRBJ2-7
V gene: TRBV5-1
CDR3 DNA: TGCGCCAGCAGCCGCCTTACGGGGGCCTACGAGCAGTACTTC
CDR3 protein: CASSRLTGAYEQYF

clone size: once
D gene: -
J gene: TRBJ2-3
V gene: TRBV5-6
CDR3 DNA: TGTGCCAGCAGTCTGGAGGGGCCTGGTGATACGCAGTATTTT
CDR3 protein: CASSLEGPGDTQYF

clone size: -
D gene: -
J gene: TRBJ1-3
V gene: TRBV5-1
CDR3 DNA: TGCGCCAGCCGTACAGGCCTCTCTGGAAACACCATATATTTT
CDR3 protein: CASRTGLSGNTIYF

clone size: once
D gene: TRBD1
J gene: TRBJ1-1
V gene: TRBV5-1
CDR3 DNA: TGCGCCAGCAGCTCCGACAGGGGCCGAGAAGCTTTCTTT
CDR3 protein: CASSSDRGREAFF

clone size: -
D gene: TRBD2
J gene: TRBJ2-1
V gene: TRBV18
CDR3 DNA: TGTGCCAGCTCACCGGCAATAGCGGGAGCCAATGAGCAGTTCTTC
CDR3 protein: CASSPAIAGANEQFF

clone size: -
D gene: -
J gene: TRBJ2-2
V gene: TRBV11-3
CDR3 DNA: TGTGCCAGCAGCTTTCAGGCCACCGGGGAGCTGTTTTTT
CDR3 protein: CASSFQATGELFF

clone size: -
D gene: TRBD1
J gene: TRBJ2-7
V gene: TRBV13
CDR3 DNA: TGTGCCAGCAGCTTTAGGGGACAGGAGATATTTCAGTACTTC
CDR3 protein: CASSFRGQEIFQYF

clone size: -
D gene: -
J gene: TRBJ2-5
V gene: TRBV4-1
CDR3 DNA: TGCGCCAGCAGTCTAGCCGTTTGGGAGACCCAGTACTTC
CDR3 protein: CASSLAVWETQYF

clone size: -
D gene: TRBD1
J gene: TRBJ1-2
V gene: TRBV9
CDR3 DNA: TGTGCCAGCAGCGCACACGACGCAGGGGGCCGCTATGGCTACACCTTC
CDR3 protein: CASSAHDAGGRYGYTF

clone size: -
D gene: -
J gene: TRBJ1-6
V gene: TRBV30
CDR3 DNA: TGTGCCTGGAGTGTAGGCCGTTTCCTTCGGTCACCCCTCCACTTT
CDR3 protein: CAWSVGRFLRSPLHF

clone size: -
D gene: TRBD1
J gene: TRBJ2-7
V gene: TRBV9
CDR3 DNA: TGTGCCAGCAGCGCTTCACAGGGGGCCTACGAGCAGTACTTC
CDR3 protein: CASSASQGAYEQYF

clone size: -
D gene: -
J gene: TRBJ2-5
V gene: TRBV2
CDR3 DNA: TGTGCCAGCAGTGAAACAGCGTATTGTTACTTC
CDR3 protein: CASSETAYCYF

clone size: -
D gene: -
J gene: TRBJ1-4
V gene: TRBV11-2
CDR3 DNA: TGTGCCAGCAGGCGAGGGGCACTCGGGATTGAAAAACTGTTTTTT
CDR3 protein: CASRRGALGIEKLFF

clone size: -
D gene: -
J gene: TRBJ2-3
V gene: TRBV5-1
CDR3 DNA: TGCGCCAGCAGTACCACAGATACGCAGTATTTT
CDR3 protein: CASSTTDTQYF

clone size: -
D gene: -
J gene: TRBJ1-4
V gene: TRBV6-5
CDR3 DNA: TGTGCCAGCAGTAGGGGAGACAGCCCTAATGAAAAACTGTTTTTT
CDR3 protein: CASSRGDSPNEKLFF

clone size: -
D gene: -
J gene: TRBJ1-4
V gene: TRBV2
CDR3 DNA: TGTGCCAGCAGTGATTTAGGGGGGGAGGGAGAAAAACTGTTTTTT
CDR3 protein: CASSDLGGEGEKLFF

clone size: -
D gene: TRBD2
J gene: TRBJ2-7
V gene: TRBV7-9
CDR3 DNA: TGTGCCAGCAGCAGGACTAGTGCCGGGTACGAGCAGTACTTC
CDR3 protein: CASSRTSAGYEQYF

clone size: -
D gene: -
J gene: TRBJ2-7
V gene: TRBV10-3
CDR3 DNA: TGTGCCATCAGCAAAAACCAGGGGCCCCCCTACGAGCAGTACTTC
CDR3 protein: CAISKNQGPPYEQYF

clone size: -
D gene: -
J gene: TRBJ2-5
V gene: TRBV7-2
CDR3 DNA: TGTGCCAGCAGCTTAGGCAGGGCGGAGACCCAGTACTTC
CDR3 protein: CASSLGRAETQYF

clone size: few
D gene: -
J gene: TRBJ2-7
V gene: TRBV27
CDR3 DNA: TGTGCCAGCAGTTACCAGTACTTC
CDR3 protein: CASSYQYF

clone size: -
D gene: -
J gene: TRBJ2-1
V gene: TRBV28
CDR3 DNA: TGTGCCAGCAGTTTATGGACCGTTTACAATGAGCAGTTCTTC
CDR3 protein: CASSLWTVYNEQFF

clone size: -
D gene: -
J gene: TRBJ1-4
V gene: TRBV25-1
CDR3 DNA: TGTGCCAGCAGTGAATCGAGGGGTGCTAATGAAAAACTGTTTTTT
CDR3 protein: CASSESRGANEKLFF

clone size: -
D gene: -
J gene: TRBJ2-7
V gene: TRBV10-3
CDR3 DNA: TGTGCCATCAGTGGCTCGCTCCCAGGGGGGGAGCAGTACTTC
CDR3 protein: CAISGSLPGGEQYF

clone size: once
D gene: -
J gene: TRBJ1-2
V gene: TRBV19
CDR3 DNA: TGTGCCAGTAGTATAGGGGGGCCAGACTATGGCTACACCTTC
CDR3 protein: CASSIGGPDYGYTF

clone size: -
D gene: TRBD1
J gene: TRBJ2-2
V gene: TRBV4-3
CDR3 DNA: TGCGCCAGCAGCCAAGATCGGAGCAGGGGGCTGAACGGGGAGCTGTTTTTT
CDR3 protein: CASSQDRSRGLNGELFF

clone size: -
D gene: -
J gene: TRBJ1-4
V gene: TRBV2
CDR3 DNA: TGTGCCAGCAGTGAGTTCGGCTCAACTAATGAAAAACTGTTTTTT
CDR3 protein: CASSEFGSTNEKLFF

clone size: -
D gene: -
J gene: TRBJ2-3
V gene: TRBV29-1
CDR3 DNA: TGCAGCGCGGAGATGCGGGGCCTCACAGATACGCAGTATTTT
CDR3 protein: CSAEMRGLTDTQYF

clone size: -
D gene: -
J gene: TRBJ2-3
V gene: TRBV6-5
CDR3 DNA: TGTGCCAGCGGCCGGTCAGATACGCAGTATTTT
CDR3 protein: CASGRSDTQYF

clone size: -
D gene: -
J gene: TRBJ1-5
V gene: TRBV6-5
CDR3 DNA: TGTGCCAGCAGTGCACCATCGTACAGGGATCAGCCCCAGCATTTT
CDR3 protein: CASSAPSYRDQPQHF

clone size: -
D gene: TRBD2
J gene: TRBJ2-7
V gene: TRBV7-2
CDR3 DNA: TGTGCCAGCGGCCTCGGGGGGATAGGTTCCTACGAGCAGTACTTC
CDR3 protein: CASGLGGIGSYEQYF

clone size: -
D gene: TRBD2
J gene: TRBJ2-3
V gene: TRBV29-1
CDR3 DNA: TGCAGCGTTGCAGCTAGCGGATTCACAGATACGCAGTATTTT
CDR3 protein: CSVAASGFTDTQYF

clone size: -
D gene: -
J gene: TRBJ1-2
V gene: TRBV5-6
CDR3 DNA: TGTGCCAGCAGCTTGGTGGAGGCGGGGGGCTACACCTTC
CDR3 protein: CASSLVEAGGYTF

clone size: -
D gene: TRBD1
J gene: TRBJ1-1
V gene: TRBV7-3
CDR3 DNA: TGTGCCAGCAGCCCCAGGGGGATGAACACTGAAGCTTTCTTT
CDR3 protein: CASSPRGMNTEAFF

clone size: -
D gene: -
J gene: TRBJ2-1
V gene: TRBV5-1
CDR3 DNA: TGCGCCAGCCGCCCTGGGCTAGTCTACAATGAGCAGTTCTTC
CDR3 protein: CASRPGLVYNEQFF

clone size: -
D gene: TRBD1
J gene: TRBJ2-5
V gene: TRBV19
CDR3 DNA: TGTGCCAGTAGTGGGGGACAGGGTTGGGAAGAGACCCAGTACTTC
CDR3 protein: CASSGGQGWEETQYF

clone size: -
D gene: -
J gene: TRBJ2-5
V gene: TRBV5-4
CDR3 DNA: TGTGCCAGCAGCTTGAGCGCCTGGACCCAAGAGACCCAGTACTTC
CDR3 protein: CASSLSAWTQETQYF

clone size: -
D gene: TRBD2
J gene: TRBJ2-3
V gene: TRBV5-1
CDR3 DNA: TGCGCCAGCAGCGTGGGACTAGCGGGGGGCACAGATACGCAGTATTTT
CDR3 protein: CASSVGLAGGTDTQYF

clone size: -
D gene: TRBD2
J gene: TRBJ2-1
V gene: TRBV6-5
CDR3 DNA: TGTGCCAGCAGTTACCCTAGCGGGAACCCTCAGTTCTTC
CDR3 protein: CASSYPSGNPQFF

clone size: -
D gene: -
J gene: TRBJ2-5
V gene: TRBV7-2
CDR3 DNA: TGTGCCAGCAGCTTAGTCTTGGAGACCCAGTACTTC
CDR3 protein: CASSLVLETQYF

clone size: -
D gene: -
J gene: TRBJ1-3
V gene: TRBV6-1
CDR3 DNA: TGTGCCAGCAGCGAAGCGGGAGGAGGGGGAAACACCATATATTTT
CDR3 protein: CASSEAGGGGNTIYF

clone size: -
D gene: -
J gene: TRBJ2-7
V gene: TRBV11-2
CDR3 DNA: TGTGCCAGCAGCTTAGATCAGCTAGGGGTCTACGAGCAGTACTTC
CDR3 protein: CASSLDQLGVYEQYF

clone size: -
D gene: -
J gene: TRBJ2-6
V gene: TRBV5-1
CDR3 DNA: TGCGCCAGCAGCTTGGTGTCAGGCAGCTCTGGGGCCAACGTCCTGACTTTC
CDR3 protein: CASSLVSGSSGANVLTF

clone size: -
D gene: TRBD2
J gene: TRBJ2-5
V gene: TRBV4-1
CDR3 DNA: TGCGCCAGCAGCCAAGATGGGGGAGGGATGGGGACCCAGTACTTC
CDR3 protein: CASSQDGGGMGTQYF

clone size: -
D gene: TRBD1
J gene: TRBJ2-7
V gene: TRBV5-1
CDR3 DNA: TGCGCCAGCAGCCAGCCGGGACAGGGGGGTGGCGAGCAGTACTTC
CDR3 protein: CASSQPGQGGGEQYF

clone size: -
D gene: -
J gene: TRBJ2-3
V gene: TRBV5-1
CDR3 DNA: TGCGCCAGCAAGAGACGCGGACAGCAAAGCACAGATACGCAGTATTTT
CDR3 protein: CASKRRGQQSTDTQYF

clone size: -
D gene: -
J gene: TRBJ2-4
V gene: TRBV5-4
CDR3 DNA: TGTGCCAGCAGCTTGGGTTCTGGGGATACCAAAAACATTCAGTACTTC
CDR3 protein: CASSLGSGDTKNIQYF

clone size: -
D gene: -
J gene: TRBJ2-5
V gene: TRBV15
CDR3 DNA: TGTGCCACCAGCAGAGCTAGCTTCGGATCAATTGTCACTCGAGAGACCCAGTACTTC
CDR3 protein: CATSRASFGSIVTRETQYF

clone size: -
D gene: -
J gene: TRBJ2-3
V gene: TRBV28
CDR3 DNA: TGTGCCAGCAGTCCACAGGGTGGCACAGATACGCAGTATTTT
CDR3 protein: CASSPQGGTDTQYF